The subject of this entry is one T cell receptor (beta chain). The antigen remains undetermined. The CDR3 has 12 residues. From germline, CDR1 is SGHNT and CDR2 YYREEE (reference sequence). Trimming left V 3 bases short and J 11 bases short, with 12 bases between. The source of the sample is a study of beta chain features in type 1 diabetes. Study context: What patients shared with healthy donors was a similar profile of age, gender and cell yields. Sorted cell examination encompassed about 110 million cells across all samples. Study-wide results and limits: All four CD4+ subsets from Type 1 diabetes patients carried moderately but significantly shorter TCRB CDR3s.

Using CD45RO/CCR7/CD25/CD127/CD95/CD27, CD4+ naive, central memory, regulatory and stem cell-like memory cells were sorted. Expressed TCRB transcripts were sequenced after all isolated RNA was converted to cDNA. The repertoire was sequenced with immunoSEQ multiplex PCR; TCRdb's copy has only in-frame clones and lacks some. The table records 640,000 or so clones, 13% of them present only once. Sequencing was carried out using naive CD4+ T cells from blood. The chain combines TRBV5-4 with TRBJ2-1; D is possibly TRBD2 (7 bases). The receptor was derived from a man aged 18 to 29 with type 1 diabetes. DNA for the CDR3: TGTGCCAGCAGCTATATCGGGGGGCAGCAGTTCTTC. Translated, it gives CASSYIGGQQFF.